Each of the 5 T cell receptor beta chains below was sequenced from the same sample in a study of cytotoxic CD8 clonotypes in ibrutinib-treated CLL. TCRdb's copy holds only in-frame clones and misses some; the assay was immunoSEQ multiplex PCR. The data contain more than 20,000 clones, 70% to 85% of them singletons. Sequences were derived from PBMCs, sampled before ibrutinib treatment. The receptor set was obtained from a human donor with chronic lymphocytic leukemia.

This clone appeared once. Other DNA variants within this sample encode the same CDR3. V gene TRBV5-1 combines with J gene TRBJ2-2; D unclear. This CDR3 has 11 residues. V was clipped by 0 bases and J by 8 bases, with 2 bases between them. Looked up from germline, CDR1 is SGHRS and CDR2 is YFSETQ. The CDR3 nucleotides read TGCGCCAGCAGCTTGGATGGGGAGCTGTTTTTT. Its protein product is CASSLDGELFF.

This chain links TRBV11-2 with TRBJ1-2; D is uncertain. This CDR3 contains 15 residues. Germline loops: CDR1 SGHAT, CDR2 FQNNGV. V was pared by 0 bases and J by 0 bases, with 8 bases between. This chain's CDR3 is CASSLDRAANYGYTF. The CDR3 region has the DNA TGTGCCAGCAGCTTAGACAGAGCCGCTAACTATGGCTACACCTTC.

This chain links TRBV7-4 with TRBJ2-3, with no clear D. The germline V and J ends were trimmed by 8 bases and 8 bases, with 5 bases remaining between them. CDR3 size: 9 residues. Per germline, CDR1 SGHVT and CDR2 SQSDAQ. CDR3 region: CASDPTQYF. The CDR3 DNA follows: TGTGCCAGCGACCCTACGCAGTATTTT.

The chain uses TRBV19 and TRBJ2-1; no clear D. CDR1 is LNHDA, CDR2 SQIVND, per germline (reference sequence). Trimming removed 6 bases from V and 3 bases from J, with 3 bases in between. The CDR3 sequence is 11 residues long. CDR3 amino acids: CASRLYNEQFF. CDR3 DNA sequence: TGTGCCAGTAGACTCTACAATGAGCAGTTCTTC. Together with reference TRBV19 and TRBJ2-1, the CDR3 gives the full variable domain: DGGITQSPKYLFRKEGQNVTLSCEQNLNHDAMYWYRQDPGQGLRLIYYSQIVNDFQKGDIAEGYSVSREKKESFPLTVTSAQKNPTAFYLCASRLYNEQFFGPGTRLTVL.

The chain employs TRBV7-9 and TRBJ2-1; the match to TRBD2 covers 9 bases. The CDR3 totals 19 residues. J lost 8 bases, V lost 5 bases, and 22 bases had no gene match. The germline CDR1 and CDR2 sequences are SEHNR and FQNEAQ (reference sequence). The CDR3 bases are TGTGCCAGCAGCCGAAGCAGGGCGGGAGGGCTTCGAACACACGATGAGCAGTTCTTC. Its protein is CASSRSRAGGLRTHDEQFF.